This TCR beta chain was recorded in a study of neoadjuvant anti-PD-1 for oral cavity cancer. A note on this clone: The antigen remains undetermined.

Time point given: after neoadjuvant nivolumab, at surgical resection. Study-wide findings and caveats: Higher pretreatment blood Treg/Th17 ratios correlated with higher pretreatment blood and lower post-treatment tumor TCRbeta clonality. Each response group had just a few patients in TCR analyses.

PBMC libraries mostly used about 500 ng of input genomic DNA, with six replicates per sample. Some clones are missing from TCRdb's copy, which holds only in-frame ones; the method was immunoSEQ multiplex PCR. The sample has about 68,000 clones; approximately 84% are singletons. This CDR3 has 15 residues. Trimming pared 3 bases from V and 4 bases from J, leaving 16 bases between. In germline, CDR1 is MNHNS, CDR2 SASEGT. The TCR sequence derives from a person between 40 and 80 years old with oral cavity squamous cell carcinoma. The sample in question was PBMCs, obtained after nivolumab (anti-PD-1) treatment. The genes are TRBV6-1 and TRBJ2-7; tentative D call: TRBD2 (5 bases). Here the CDR3 reads CASSEGADFLYEQYF. The CDR3 DNA is TGTGCCAGCAGTGAGGGAGCAGATTTCCTTTACGAGCAGTACTTC.